Shown below are 18 T cell receptor beta chains from a single sample sequenced in a study of CD8 T cells in Susac syndrome. Reverse transcription of roughly 0.5 to 1 ug RNA used random hexamers. TCRdb analysed the immunoSEQ multiplex PCR reads with MiXCR anew, one entry per CDR3 protein. The table records 150,000 to 180,000 distinct CDR3 sequences, about 95% of them present only once. The sequencing input was CD4+ T cells from PBMCs. The receptor set was obtained from a human donor with Susac syndrome.

Here the CDR3 reads CASSEGAGGPVETQYF. The CDR3 nucleotides read TGTGCCAGCAGTGAAGGGGCGGGGGGGCCGGTAGAGACCCAGTACTTC. V gene TRBV25-1 combines with J gene TRBJ2-5, with 9 bases identical to TRBD2. This CDR3 spans 16 amino acids. With V trimmed by 2 bases and J by 4 bases, 8 bases remained unmatched. Germline-derived CDR1 and CDR2 are MGHDK and SYGVNS.

The rearrangement links TRBV20-1 to TRBJ2-1, with 7 bases identical to TRBD1. The CDR3 has 14 amino acids. With V trimmed by 0 bases and J by 6 bases, 5 bases remained unmatched. Germline CDR1 reads DFQATT; CDR2 reads SNEGSKA (reference sequence). The CDR3 spells CSARDPTGSNEQFF. CDR3 coding DNA: TGCAGTGCTAGAGATCCGACAGGGAGCAATGAGCAGTTCTTC.

The chain combines TRBV21-1 with TRBJ2-7; the table names TRBD1, a call not compared with the DNA. TRBV21-1 is a pseudogene locus. There are 14 residues in the CDR3. CDR3 sequence: CASSKQGAWYEQYF. In nucleotides, the CDR3 is TGTGCCAGCAGCAAACAGGGGGCTTGGTACGAGCAGTACTTC.

The chain has TRBV7-3 and TRBJ2-7, with 7 bases matching TRBD2. V gave up 1 base and J gave up 2 bases; unmatched junction bases: 5. The length of the CDR3 is 15 residues. Germline V gene data show CDR1 as SGHTA and CDR2 as FQGTGA. The CDR3 here is CASSLRSGGPYEQYF. CDR3 sequence (DNA): TGTGCCAGCAGCTTAAGATCGGGAGGCCCCTACGAGCAGTACTTC.

V is TRBV4-1 and J is TRBJ2-7; 11 bases fit TRBD2. With 4 bases clipped from V and 5 bases from J, the junction kept 7 bases outside the gene matches. CDR1 MGHRA and CDR2 YSYEKL come from the germline V gene. The length of the CDR3 is 15 residues. The CDR3 sequence is CASSPRLAGNNEQYF. Here the CDR3 DNA reads TGCGCCAGCAGCCCTAGACTAGCGGGGAACAACGAGCAGTACTTC.

The genes are TRBV20-1 and TRBJ2-5; D may be TRBD2 (6 bases). CDR3 length: 12 residues. Germline CDR1 DFQATT, CDR2 SNEGSKA (reference sequence). V shed 6 bases and J shed 1 base, with 9 bases lying between them. CDR3 region: CSAVGGQETQYF. In nucleotides, the CDR3 is TGCAGTGCAGTCGGGGGCCAAGAGACCCAGTACTTC.

This clonotype came up a few times. The chain's CDR3 is CASSQDTGELFF. CDR3 DNA: TGTGCCAGCAGCCAGGACACCGGGGAGCTGTTTTTT. The chain joins TRBV7-7 to TRBJ2-2; D unclear. With 5 bases removed from V and 3 bases from J, the gap between germline ends came to 4 bases. Germline CDR1 reads SSHAT; CDR2 reads FNYEAQ (reference sequence). CDR3 length: 12 residues.

For this clonotype: One end of the junction fails to match germline, which may point to a read error. V is TRBV7-2 and J is TRBJ1-1; no clear D. The CDR3 is 13 residues long. Germline CDR1 SGHTA, CDR2 FQGNSA. The CDR3 nucleotides read TGTGCCAGCAGCCTACAGATGAAGACTGAAGCTTTCTTT. Translation: CASSLQMKTEAFF. Supplemented by reference TRBV7-2 and TRBJ1-1, the full variable domain reads GAGVSQSPSNKVTEKGKDVELRCDPISGHTALYWYRQSLGQGLEFLIYFQGNSAPDKSGLPSDRFSAERTGGSVSTLTIQRTQQEDSAVYLCASSLQMKTEAFFGQGTRLTVV.

The V call is TRBV6-4, the J call TRBJ2-1; D uncertain. Germline V gene data show CDR1 as MRHNA and CDR2 as SNTAGT. V was pared by 4 bases and J by 0 bases, with 10 bases between. CDR3 length: 15 amino acids. In nucleotides, the CDR3 is TGTGCCAGCAGTGTTTCACCGAGCTCCTACAATGAGCAGTTCTTC. It is translated as CASSVSPSSYNEQFF.

The chain has TRBV5-4 and TRBJ1-1; 9 bases line up with TRBD1. Trimming took 3 bases from V and 6 from J; bases not matched to a gene: 6. This CDR3 is built from 14 residues. Germline V gene lookup returns CDR1 SGHNT and CDR2 YYREEE (reference sequence). The CDR3 loop reads CASSSDRGGSEAFF. For the CDR3, the DNA is TGTGCCAGCAGCTCGGACAGGGGAGGATCTGAAGCTTTCTTT.

The chain employs TRBV20-1 and TRBJ1-1, with D perhaps matching TRBD1 (5 bases). The germline CDR1 and CDR2 sequences are DFQATT and SNEGSKA (reference sequence). V lost 5 bases and J lost 11, with 24 bases in between. The CDR3 is 14 residues long. This CDR3 reads CSASRPGPPPGAFF. CDR3 DNA sequence: TGCAGTGCTTCCCGCCCGGGACCCCCCCCGGGGGCTTTCTTT.

This clonotype was observed a single time. The chain uses TRBV29-1 and TRBJ1-1; TRBD1 aligns across 8 bases. CDR1 SQVTM and CDR2 ANQGSEA come from the germline V gene. The length of the CDR3 is 14 residues. V was pared by 3 bases and J by 1 base, with 4 bases of the junction left unmatched. The CDR3 reads CSVDSGQGNTEAFF. Here the CDR3 DNA reads TGCAGCGTTGACAGCGGACAGGGGAACACTGAAGCTTTCTTT.

The J gene is TRBJ1-5, the V gene TRBV19; maybe TRBD1 (5 bases). Germline lookup yields CDR1 LNHDA and CDR2 SQIVND (reference sequence). V shed 6 bases and J shed 4 bases, with 13 bases lying between them. The CDR3 covers 14 residues. The CDR3 here is CASRPDSYNQPQHF. The CDR3 DNA follows: TGTGCCAGTAGACCTGACAGCTATAATCAGCCCCAGCATTTT.

The chain couples TRBV29-1 to TRBJ2-5; TRBD2 might be the D (5 bases). CDR1 SQVTM and CDR2 ANQGSEA come from the germline V gene. The CDR3 is 12 residues long. Trimming stripped 7 bases from V and 5 bases from J, with 14 bases between. The CDR3 region has the DNA TGCAGCGCGGCGGGCTATGAGGAGACCCAGTACTTC. Translation: CSAAGYEETQYF.

The gene calls are TRBV15 and TRBJ2-5; D remains unclear. This CDR3 is built from 14 residues. V was clipped by 5 bases and J by 5 bases, with 15 bases between them. Germline CDR1 LNHNV, CDR2 YYDKDF (reference sequence). CDR3 DNA sequence: TGTGCCACCAGCCTATCGATGGGCCTGGAGACCCAGTACTTC. It encodes CATSLSMGLETQYF. The full variable domain, its missing parts supplied by reference TRBV15 and TRBJ2-5, is DAMVIQNPRYQVTQFGKPVTLSCSQTLNHNVMYWYQQKSSQAPKLLFHYYDKDFNNEADTPDNFQSRRPNTSFCFLDIRSPGLGDTAMYLCATSLSMGLETQYFGPGTRLLVL.

The chain uses TRBV29-1 and TRBJ2-3; no clear D. CDR1 and CDR2 (germline): SQVTM, ANQGSEA. V was trimmed by 4 bases and J by 8 bases, leaving 19 bases between them. The CDR3 is 14 residues long. This chain's CDR3 is CSVASRKGTGTQYF. In DNA, the CDR3 is TGCAGCGTTGCCTCGAGGAAGGGTACGGGTACGCAGTATTTT.

V and J are TRBV6-6 and TRBJ2-7; D is ambiguous. Germline CDR1 reads MNHNY; CDR2 reads SVGAGI (reference sequence). CDR3 size: 12 residues. V was clipped by 4 bases and J by 7 bases, with 11 bases between them. Written as DNA, the CDR3 is TGTGCCAGCAGTTCCACCTCAGGAGAGCAGTACTTC. Residues: CASSSTSGEQYF.

This chain links TRBV12-3 or TRBV12-4 with TRBJ1-1, with D perhaps matching TRBD1 (6 bases). The CDR3 runs 12 residues. V was shortened by 6 bases and J by 10 bases, with 15 bases between the two germline ends. CDR3 DNA sequence: TGTGCCAGCAGCCCAGGGGAGCGGGGAGCTTTCTTT. This codes for CASSPGERGAFF.